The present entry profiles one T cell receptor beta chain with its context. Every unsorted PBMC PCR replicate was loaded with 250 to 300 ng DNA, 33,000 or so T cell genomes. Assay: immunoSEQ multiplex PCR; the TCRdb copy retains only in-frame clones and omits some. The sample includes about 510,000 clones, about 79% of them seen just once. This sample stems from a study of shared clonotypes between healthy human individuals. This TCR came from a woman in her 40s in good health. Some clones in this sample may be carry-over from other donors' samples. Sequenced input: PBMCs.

For the CDR3, the DNA is TGTGCCAGCAGTGAAGCCCCTCGGCCCGGGACTAGCGGGAGCAATGAGCAGTTCTTC. Protein product: CASSEAPRPGTSGSNEQFF. The chain carries TRBV6-1 and TRBJ2-1; 14 bases match TRBD2. With V trimmed by 0 bases and J by 6 bases, 10 bases remained unmatched. CDR3 length: 19 residues. Germline V lookup: CDR1 MNHNS, CDR2 SASEGT.